This T cell receptor (beta chain) emerged from a study of T cell repertoires in ileal Crohn's disease. This CDR3 region has 14 residues. V dropped 8 bases and J dropped 4; count of bases not matched to a gene: 8. CDR1 is SNHLY, CDR2 FYNNEI, per germline. Only in-frame clones appear in the TCRdb table, and some are missing; sequencing was by immunoSEQ multiplex PCR. The sample has 10,000 to 15,000 clones; 82% are singletons. Time point denoted: neoterminal ileum biopsy at postoperative endoscopy, about 6 months after surgery. Adults with ileal or ileocolonic Crohn's disease and an indication for resection were eligible. Study-wide results and caveats: Postoperative endoscopy occurred within one year, median around 6.5 months. All patients with clonality above 26.8% had endoscopic recurrence.

Worth noting for this clone: No antigen is known for it.

The TCR was taken from an adult with Crohn's disease. V is TRBV2 and J is TRBJ1-1; 9 positions match TRBD1. The sequencing sample was made of ileal tissue. The CDR3 here is CASVRQGDGTEAFF. CDR3 in DNA: TGTGCCAGCGTTCGACAGGGGGATGGCACTGAAGCTTTCTTT. Variable domain in full (rest from reference TRBV2 and TRBJ1-1): EPEVTQTPSHQVTQMGQEVILRCVPISNHLYFYWYRQILGQKVEFLVSFYNNEISEKSEIFDDQFSVERPDGSNFTLKIRSTKLEDSAMYFCASVRQGDGTEAFFGQGTRLTVV.